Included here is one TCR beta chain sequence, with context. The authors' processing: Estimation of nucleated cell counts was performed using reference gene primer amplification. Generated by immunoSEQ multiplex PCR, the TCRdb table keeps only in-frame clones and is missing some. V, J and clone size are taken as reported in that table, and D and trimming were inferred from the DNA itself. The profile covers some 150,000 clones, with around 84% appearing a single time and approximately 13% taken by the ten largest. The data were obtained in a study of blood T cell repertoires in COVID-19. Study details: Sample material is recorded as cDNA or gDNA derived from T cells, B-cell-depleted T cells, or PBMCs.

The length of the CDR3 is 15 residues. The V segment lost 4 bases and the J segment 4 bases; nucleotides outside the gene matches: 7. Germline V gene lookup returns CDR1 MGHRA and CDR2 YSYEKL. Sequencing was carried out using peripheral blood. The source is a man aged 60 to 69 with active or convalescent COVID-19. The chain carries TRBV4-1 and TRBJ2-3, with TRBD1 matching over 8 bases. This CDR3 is CASSRGQGFPDTQYF. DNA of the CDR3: TGCGCCAGCAGCCGAGGACAGGGTTTCCCAGATACGCAGTATTTT.